The 27 T cell receptor beta chains listed next were all sequenced from one sample in a study of T cells in women clearing cervical HPV infection. The repertoire was sequenced with immunoSEQ multiplex PCR; TCRdb's copy has only in-frame clones and lacks some. The sample table sets out more than 30,000 clones. Sequenced material: blood buffy coat. Source of these receptors: a woman aged 18 to 75 with a cervical HPV16 infection that either progressed to CIN3+ or cleared (not recorded which).

Concerning this clone: The read comes to an end 3 residues before the CDR3 does, leaving the germline J gene to fill in the end. V usage is TRBV19 and J usage is TRBJ2-1; possibly TRBD2 for D (6 bases). The CDR3 has 16 residues. V was clipped by 7 bases and J by 6 bases, with 22 bases between them. The germline gives CDR1 LNHDA, CDR2 SQIVND (reference sequence). The part of the CDR3 DNA that was read is TGTGCCAGTACCCACCGGGGGACGGCCGAAACCAATGAG. It yields the protein CASTHRGTAETNE. The whole CDR3 is CASTHRGTAETNEQFF.

Regarding this clone: The DNA ends 3 residues before the CDR3 does, and the rest of the CDR3 is filled in from the germline J gene. This chain joins TRBV7-9 and TRBJ2-3, with unresolved D. The CDR3 consists of 12 residues. Germline CDR1 reads SEHNR; CDR2 reads FQNEAQ (reference sequence). The CDR3 spells CASSLGDQPQYF. The CDR3 bases that were read are TGTGCCAGCAGCTTGGGCGATCAGCCG.

Regarding this clone: The missing CDR3 end, 3 residues past where the read stops, is filled in from the germline J gene. The chain uses TRBV15 and TRBJ2-4, with 9 bases aligning to TRBD1. Unmatched junction bases numbered 10, after V lost 8 bases and J lost 8 bases. The CDR3 covers 14 residues. CDR1 is LNHNV and CDR2 is YYDKDF in the germline V gene (reference sequence). The DNA read from the CDR3 is TGTGCCACCGAAAGCCCGGGACAGGGCCACATT. Translated, it gives CATESPGQGHI. The full CDR3 is CATESPGQGHIQYF.

Note on this clone: The CDR3 is cut off 3 residues early in the read; its end comes from the germline J gene. This sequence joins TRBV6-1 and TRBJ1-2, with 7 bases lining up with TRBD1. V lost 2 bases to trimming and J lost 6 bases; unmatched junction nucleotides: 6. Germline CDR1 and CDR2: MNHNS and SASEGT. There are 14 residues in the CDR3. Partial CDR3 DNA: TGTGCCAGCAGTGAACATCGGCAGGGGGATGGC. Its translation is CASSEHRQGDG. The entire CDR3 sequence reads CASSEHRQGDGYTF.

Of note for this clone: Read coverage stops 3 residues before the CDR3 terminus; the germline J gene supplies the remainder. The gene calls are TRBV4-1 and TRBJ2-3; possible D gene TRBD2, 5 bases. Germline loops: CDR1 MGHRA, CDR2 YSYEKL. The CDR3 is 15 residues long. Deletions cut 0 bases from V and 4 bases from J, with 11 bases between. CDR3 in amino acids: CASSQDGGSSDTQYF. The DNA read from the CDR3 is TGCGCCAGCAGCCAAGATGGCGGGTCCTCAGATACG.

Remarks on this clone: The read comes to an end 3 residues before the CDR3 does, leaving the germline J gene to fill in the end. The chain combines TRBV6-1 with TRBJ2-4; 8 bases map to TRBD1. This CDR3 region has 13 residues. The germline gives CDR1 MNHNS, CDR2 SASEGT. The CDR3 reads CASSDDGQGSQYF. The sequenced part of the CDR3 DNA is TGTGCCAGCAGTGACGACGGACAGGGTAGT.

Notes on this clone: The sequence runs out 3 residues before the end of the CDR3; the remainder is reconstructed from the germline J gene. This chain connects TRBV6-1 to TRBJ2-7; D unclear. The germline V and J ends were trimmed by 0 bases and 0 bases, with 9 bases remaining between them. CDR3 length: 15 residues. CDR1 is MNHNS and CDR2 is SASEGT in the germline V gene. CDR3 sequence reads: CASSEAGGFSYEQYF. Partial CDR3 DNA: TGTGCCAGCAGTGAAGCCGGCGGTTTCTCCTACGAG.

On this clone: Read sequence stops 3 residues before the CDR3 end, and the germline J gene provides the missing end. The rearrangement links TRBV7-9 to TRBJ1-6; 8 bases agree with TRBD1. CDR1 is SEHNR, CDR2 FQNEAQ, per germline (reference sequence). The CDR3 is 15 residues long. V lost 2 bases to trimming and J lost 10 bases; unmatched junction nucleotides: 7. CDR3 region: CASSLPGQGSSPLHF. CDR3 DNA, as far as it was read: TGTGCCAGCAGCTTACCCGGACAGGGAAGCTCACCC.

Regarding this clone: Coverage ceases 3 residues before the CDR3 finishes, and the germline J gene fills in the end. The rearrangement joins TRBV19 to TRBJ2-5; D might be TRBD1 or TRBD2, each matching 5 bases. Germline CDR1 is LNHDA and CDR2 is SQIVND (reference sequence). The CDR3 has 14 residues. Trimming took off 9 bases at V and 1 base at J, with 15 bases between the two ends. The CDR3 DNA, read in part, is TGTGCCAGCGGCCAGAGGGGCACCCAAGAGACC. It translates to CASGQRGTQET. The full CDR3 is CASGQRGTQETQYF.

Concerning this clone: Read data end 3 residues before the CDR3 end; the end is taken from the germline J gene. The genes are TRBV10-3 and TRBJ1-2, with D unclear. CDR1 is ENHRY, CDR2 SYGVKD, per germline. The CDR3 covers 15 residues. The DNA read from the CDR3 is TGTGCCATCAGTGAGAATAGCGGCACCTACAATGAC. Amino acids: CAISENSGTYND. The complete CDR3 protein is CAISENSGTYNDYTF.

About this clone: The observed sequence ends 3 residues before the CDR3 terminus, with the missing tail filled in from the germline J gene. This chain joins TRBV20-1 and TRBJ1-1, with D possibly matching TRBD1 (6 bases). Per germline, CDR1 DFQATT and CDR2 SNEGSKA (reference sequence). The V and J ends lost 6 bases and 1 base respectively, with 12 bases between them. The CDR3 loop spans 13 amino acids. CDR3 sequence: CSAPDRRNTEAFF. The DNA read from the CDR3 is TGCAGTGCCCCGGACAGAAGGAACACTGAA.

For this clone: The CDR3 end lies 3 residues beyond the end of the read and is filled in from the germline J gene. The rearrangement uses TRBV2 and TRBJ1-4; 8 bases map to TRBD1. V gave up 10 bases and J gave up 5 bases; unmatched junction bases: 6. CDR1 SNHLY and CDR2 FYNNEI come from the germline V gene. CDR3 length equals 13 residues. The covered CDR3 bases are TGTGCCACACGGACAGGGATAAATGAAAAA. Its protein is CATRTGINEK. The full-length CDR3 reads as CATRTGINEKLFF. Complete variable domain (other parts from reference TRBV2 and TRBJ1-4): EPEVTQTPSHQVTQMGQEVILRCVPISNHLYFYWYRQILGQKVEFLVSFYNNEISEKSEIFDDQFSVERPDGSNFTLKIRSTKLEDSAMYFCATRTGINEKLFFGSGTQLSVL.

With respect to this clone: The DNA ends 3 residues before the CDR3 does, and the rest of the CDR3 is filled in from the germline J gene. J is TRBJ1-1 and V is TRBV6-2 or TRBV6-3, with D perhaps TRBD1 (6 bases). The CDR3 totals 15 residues. In germline, CDR1 is MNHEY, CDR2 SVGEGT. The V and J ends lost 3 bases and 0 bases respectively, with 11 bases between them. The CDR3 DNA, read in part, is TGTGCCAGCAGTTATACCGGGGGGCTGAACACTGAA. It encodes CASSYTGGLNTE. The complete CDR3 reads CASSYTGGLNTEAFF.

Regarding this clone: The read ends 3 residues shy of where the CDR3 ends; the end is completed using the germline J gene. The chain uses TRBV29-1 and TRBJ2-2; possibly TRBD2 for D (6 bases). CDR3 size: 16 residues. Trimming pared 1 base from V and 3 bases from J, leaving 15 bases between. CDR1 and CDR2 (germline): SQVTM, ANQGSEA. CDR3 amino acids: CSVEGGETRDTGELFF. Partial CDR3 DNA: TGCAGCGTTGAAGGAGGGGAGACTAGAGACACCGGGGAG.

A remark on this clone: The read ends 3 residues early relative to the CDR3; the germline J gene fills the gap. V and J are TRBV19 and TRBJ1-2, with no clear D. From germline, CDR1 is LNHDA and CDR2 SQIVND (reference sequence). This CDR3 is built from 15 residues. CDR3 amino acids: CASSRTGNSYNDYTF. CDR3 DNA, as far as it was read: TGTGCCAGTAGTCGGACGGGGAACTCCTACAATGAC.

A remark on this clone: The read terminates 3 residues before the CDR3 end, so the remaining end is supplied by the germline J gene. V is TRBV19 and J is TRBJ1-1; 7 nucleotides match TRBD1. The germline V gene has CDR1 LNHDA and CDR2 SQIVND (reference sequence). The CDR3 length is 15 residues. CDR3 region: CASSTGDREVETAFF. The sequenced part of the CDR3 DNA is TGTGCCAGTAGTACCGGTGACAGGGAGGTCGAGACC.

As for this clone: The observed sequence ends 3 residues before the CDR3 terminus, with the missing tail filled in from the germline J gene. The chain has TRBV7-9 and TRBJ2-1; D is ambiguous. Germline V gene lookup returns CDR1 SEHNR and CDR2 FQNEAQ (reference sequence). Trimming stripped 0 bases from V and 6 bases from J, with 6 bases between. The CDR3 extends over 13 amino acids. This chain's CDR3 is CASSLAHSNEQFF. The sequenced CDR3 bases are TGTGCCAGCAGCTTAGCACACAGCAATGAG.

In the case of this clone: The read comes to an end 3 residues before the CDR3 does, leaving the germline J gene to fill in the end. The chain uses TRBV5-1 and TRBJ2-7; 9 positions agree with TRBD2. With 5 bases clipped from V and 6 bases from J, the junction kept 6 bases outside the gene matches. In germline, CDR1 is SGHRS, CDR2 YFSETQ. The CDR3 loop spans 13 amino acids. This CDR3 reads CASRVSGGSEQYF. The sequenced part of the CDR3 DNA is TGCGCCAGCAGGGTCAGCGGGGGGAGCGAG.

A remark on this clone: Read coverage stops 3 residues before the CDR3 terminus; the germline J gene supplies the remainder. The gene calls are TRBV7-8 and TRBJ2-7, with a possible D match to TRBD2 (7 bases). The ends were cut back, 3 bases at V and 3 bases at J, with 15 bases in the middle. The CDR3 has 15 residues. The germline V gene has CDR1 SGHVS and CDR2 FQNEAQ. CDR3 residues: CASSLGGGGSYEQYF. The covered CDR3 bases are TGTGCCAGCAGCTTGGGTGGCGGGGGCAGCTACGAG.

On this clone: The read falls 3 residues short of the CDR3 end, and the missing part is taken from the germline J gene. This chain links TRBV5-6 with TRBJ1-1; no reliable D call. This CDR3 has 15 amino acids. V lost 3 bases and J 5 bases, leaving 17 bases between the germline ends. CDR1 SGHDT and CDR2 YYEEEE come from the germline V gene. The CDR3 is CASSSTRAGFTEAFF. The sequenced CDR3 bases are TGTGCCAGCAGCTCAACCAGAGCAGGATTTACTGAA.

Comments on this clone: The read ends 3 residues shy of where the CDR3 ends; the end is completed using the germline J gene. This rearrangement joins TRBV2 to TRBJ1-5; possibly TRBD1 for D (5 bases). Germline lookup yields CDR1 SNHLY and CDR2 FYNNEI. CDR3 length: 13 amino acids. The V end lost 6 bases, the J end lost 7 bases, and 13 bases lay between the germline ends. CDR3 residues: CASSDDSGQPQHF. The CDR3 bases that were read are TGTGCCAGCAGCGATGACAGTGGACAGCCC.

In regard to this clone: The sequenced fragment ends 3 residues before the CDR3 boundary, so the rest is inferred from the germline J gene. This chain links TRBV20-1 with TRBJ2-2; D possibly corresponds to TRBD1 (6 bases). The germline V gene has CDR1 DFQATT and CDR2 SNEGSKA (reference sequence). The CDR3 is made up of 12 amino acids. CDR3 sequence: CSAGTYNSPLFF. CDR3 bases read: TGCAGTGCTGGGACATATAATTCACCG.

Turning to this clone: The CDR3 extends 3 residues past the end of the read, so its final part is completed from the germline J gene. V gene TRBV7-8 combines with J gene TRBJ1-5, with D unclear. From germline, CDR1 is SGHVS and CDR2 FQNEAQ. Trimming removed 5 bases at V and 7 bases at J, with 21 bases between. The CDR3 spans 16 residues. The chain's CDR3 is CASSLEGPQQRQPQHF. The CDR3 DNA, read in part, is TGTGCCAGCAGCCTAGAAGGCCCTCAACAGAGACAGCCC.

Concerning this clone itself: Read coverage stops 3 residues before the CDR3 terminus; the germline J gene supplies the remainder. The chain carries TRBV11-2 and TRBJ2-2; 7 bases fit TRBD1. The CDR3 is 15 residues long. Germline V gene sequence: CDR1 SGHAT, CDR2 FQNNGV. CDR3 sequence reads: CASSFQGTVNEKLFF. The sequenced part of the CDR3 DNA is TGTGCCAGCAGCTTTCAGGGGACAGTTAATGAAAAG.

Comments on this clone: The read ends 3 residues before the CDR3 terminus; that terminus is restored from the germline J gene. The chain employs TRBV4-1 and TRBJ2-2; TRBD1 might be the D (6 bases). Per the germline V gene, CDR1 is MGHRA and CDR2 is YSYEKL. V was clipped by 3 bases and J by 6 bases, with 17 bases between them. This CDR3 region has 16 residues. CDR3 DNA (partial): TGCGCCAGCAGCCATTCTAGGGGGACGCGTTCCGGGGAG. Encoded protein: CASSHSRGTRSGE. The complete CDR3 sequence is CASSHSRGTRSGELFF.

In the case of this clone: The CDR3 extends 3 residues past the end of the read, so its final part is completed from the germline J gene. V is TRBV5-1 and J is TRBJ1-1; 7 bases agree with TRBD1. This CDR3 contains 15 residues. After removal of 7 bases from V and 1 base from J, the junction contained 10 bases not matched to a gene. Germline-derived CDR1 and CDR2 are SGHRS and YFSETQ. Partial CDR3 DNA: TGCGCCAGCTCGTCCGTAGGGGGCCCGAACACTGAA. This translates into CASSSVGGPNTE. The CDR3 in its entirety is CASSSVGGPNTEAFF.

Remarks on this clone: With the read ending 3 residues before the CDR3 end, the germline J gene is used to fill in that end. The chain has TRBV29-1 and TRBJ2-3; D uncertain. CDR3 size: 13 residues. Between the trimmed V and J ends, which lost 3 bases and 3 bases, there was a span of 10 bases. Per the germline V gene, CDR1 is SQVTM and CDR2 is ANQGSEA. CDR3: CSVEILVTDTQYF. The CDR3 DNA, read in part, is TGCAGCGTTGAGATCCTAGTTACAGATACG.